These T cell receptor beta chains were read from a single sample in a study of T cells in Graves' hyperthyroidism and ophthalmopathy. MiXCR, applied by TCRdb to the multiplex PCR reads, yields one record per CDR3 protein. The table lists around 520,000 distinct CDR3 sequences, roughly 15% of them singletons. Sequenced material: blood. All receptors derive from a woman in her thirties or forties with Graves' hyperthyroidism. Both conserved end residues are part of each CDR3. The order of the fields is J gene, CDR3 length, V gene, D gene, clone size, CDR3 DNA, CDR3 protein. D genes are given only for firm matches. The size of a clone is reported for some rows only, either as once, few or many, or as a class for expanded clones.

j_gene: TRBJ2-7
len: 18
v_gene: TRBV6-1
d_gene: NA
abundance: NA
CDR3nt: TGTGCCAGCAGTGAGTCCCCCTCCATGGGGGGTCTCTGGGGAGAGCAGTACTTC
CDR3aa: CASSESPSMGGLWGEQYF

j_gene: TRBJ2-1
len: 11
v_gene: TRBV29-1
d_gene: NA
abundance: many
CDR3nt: TGCAGCGTCCCAGGGGTAAATGAGCAGTTCTTC
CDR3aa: CSVPGVNEQFF

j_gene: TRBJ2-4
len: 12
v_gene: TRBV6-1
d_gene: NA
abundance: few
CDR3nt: TGTGCCAGCAGTGGCAGAGGAGACATTCAGTACTTC
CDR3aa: CASSGRGDIQYF

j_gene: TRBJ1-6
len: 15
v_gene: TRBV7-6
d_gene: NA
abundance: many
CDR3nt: TGTGCCAGCAGCCCGGCGAGGGGTCTTAATTCACCCCTCCACTTT
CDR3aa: CASSPARGLNSPLHF

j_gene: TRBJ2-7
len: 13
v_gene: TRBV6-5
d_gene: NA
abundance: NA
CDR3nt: TGTGCCAGCAGTTACTCGTTTCTCTACGAGCAGTACTTC
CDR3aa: CASSYSFLYEQYF

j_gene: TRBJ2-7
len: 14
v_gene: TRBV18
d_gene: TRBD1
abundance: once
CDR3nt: TGTGCCAGCTCCATCAGGGGGCGTCAATACGAGCAGTACTTC
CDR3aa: CASSIRGRQYEQYF

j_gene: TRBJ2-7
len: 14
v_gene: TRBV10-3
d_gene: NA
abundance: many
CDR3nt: TGTGCCATCAGTGAGGCGAGCAATTCCTACGAGCAGTACTTC
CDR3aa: CAISEASNSYEQYF

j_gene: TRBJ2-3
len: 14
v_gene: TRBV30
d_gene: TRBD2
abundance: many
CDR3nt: TGTGCCTGGAGTGCGGAGGGAGGGTCAGATACGCAGTATTTT
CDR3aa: CAWSAEGGSDTQYF

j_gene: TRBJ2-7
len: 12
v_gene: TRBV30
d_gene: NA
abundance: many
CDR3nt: TGTGCCTGGAGTCCCCGGGGCTACGAGCAGTACTTC
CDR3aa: CAWSPRGYEQYF

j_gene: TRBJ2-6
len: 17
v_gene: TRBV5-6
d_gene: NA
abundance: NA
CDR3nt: TGTGCCAGCGAACCTTTTCTTTCGGGGCCTGGGGCCAACGTCCTGACTTTC
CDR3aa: CASEPFLSGPGANVLTF

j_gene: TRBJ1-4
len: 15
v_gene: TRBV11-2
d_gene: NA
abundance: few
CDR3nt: TGTGCCAGCAGCCCCCTGCGAGGGGTTAATGAAAAACTGTTTTTT
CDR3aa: CASSPLRGVNEKLFF

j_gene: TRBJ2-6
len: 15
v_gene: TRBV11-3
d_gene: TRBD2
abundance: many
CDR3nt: TGTGCCAGCAGCCCCGGGGGGTCTGGGGCCAACGTCCTGACTTTC
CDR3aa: CASSPGGSGANVLTF

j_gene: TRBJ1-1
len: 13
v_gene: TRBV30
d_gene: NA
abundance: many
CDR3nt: TGTGCCTGGAGTATAGGGGTGGGCACTGAAGCTTTCTTT
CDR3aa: CAWSIGVGTEAFF

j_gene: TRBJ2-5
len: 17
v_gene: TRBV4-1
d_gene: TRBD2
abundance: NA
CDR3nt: TGCGCCAGCAGCCAGGCTCCGGGACTAGCGAGCCAAGAGACCCAGTACTTC
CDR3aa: CASSQAPGLASQETQYF

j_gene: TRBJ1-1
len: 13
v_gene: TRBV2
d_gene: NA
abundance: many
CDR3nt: TGTGCCAGCAGAACACTCGCGAACACTGAAGCTTTCTTT
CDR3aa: CASRTLANTEAFF

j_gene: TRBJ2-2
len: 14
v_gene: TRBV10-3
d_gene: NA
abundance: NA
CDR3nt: TGTGCCATCAGTGAGGACCCTGCCACCGGGGAGCTGTTTTTT
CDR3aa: CAISEDPATGELFF

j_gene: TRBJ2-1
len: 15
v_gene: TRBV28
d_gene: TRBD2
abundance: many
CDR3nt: TGTGCCAGCAGCCGGACTAGCGGATATGACAATGAGCAGTTCTTC
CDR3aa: CASSRTSGYDNEQFF

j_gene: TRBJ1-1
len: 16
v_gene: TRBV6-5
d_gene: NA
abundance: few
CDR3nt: TGTGCCAGCAGTTACTCCCTCGCCCAGGTGAACACTGAAGCTTTCTTT
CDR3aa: CASSYSLAQVNTEAFF

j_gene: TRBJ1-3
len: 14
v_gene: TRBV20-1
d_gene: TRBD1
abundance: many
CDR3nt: TGCAGTGCATCCCAGGGGGGCTCTGGAAACACCATATATTTT
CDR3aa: CSASQGGSGNTIYF

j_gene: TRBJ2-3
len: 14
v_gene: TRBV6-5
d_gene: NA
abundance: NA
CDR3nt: TGTGCCAGCAGTTTCCGGACTGGCACAGATACGCAGTATTTT
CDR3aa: CASSFRTGTDTQYF

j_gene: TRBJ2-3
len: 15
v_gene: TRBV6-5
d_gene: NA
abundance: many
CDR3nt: TGTGCCAGCAGTTACTCGTGGGGATCCACAGATACGCAGTATTTT
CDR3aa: CASSYSWGSTDTQYF

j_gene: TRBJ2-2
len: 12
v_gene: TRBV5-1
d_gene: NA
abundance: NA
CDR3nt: TGCGCCAGCAGGACCGGGAGCGGGGAGCTGTTTTTT
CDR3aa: CASRTGSGELFF

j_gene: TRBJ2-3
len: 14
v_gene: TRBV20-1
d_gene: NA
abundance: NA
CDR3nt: TGCAGTGCTCTAAAGGGACTCAGCACAGATACGCAGTATTTT
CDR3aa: CSALKGLSTDTQYF

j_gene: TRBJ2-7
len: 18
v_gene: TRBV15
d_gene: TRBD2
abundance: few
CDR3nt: TGTGCCACCACTCCGGGACTAGCGGGAGGGTATTACTCCTACGAGCAGTACTTC
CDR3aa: CATTPGLAGGYYSYEQYF

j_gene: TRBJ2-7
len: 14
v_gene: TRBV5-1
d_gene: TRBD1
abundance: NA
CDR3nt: TGCGCCAGCAGCTTGGGCCAGGGGGCCAACGAGCAGTGCTTC
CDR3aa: CASSLGQGANEQCF

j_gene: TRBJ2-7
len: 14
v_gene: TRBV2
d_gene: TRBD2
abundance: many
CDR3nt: TGTGCCAGCAGCCAATCTAGCGGGAGCACCGAGCAGTACTTC
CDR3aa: CASSQSSGSTEQYF

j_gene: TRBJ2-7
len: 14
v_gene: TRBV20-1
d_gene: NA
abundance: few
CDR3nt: TGCAGTGCTAGATCCGGGACTGCGATTTACGAGCAGTACTTC
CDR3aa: CSARSGTAIYEQYF

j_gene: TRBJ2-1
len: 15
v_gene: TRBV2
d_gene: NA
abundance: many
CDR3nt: TGTGCCAGCAGTGGCGGACAAGGCCGCTTGGATGAGCAGTTCTTC
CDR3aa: CASSGGQGRLDEQFF

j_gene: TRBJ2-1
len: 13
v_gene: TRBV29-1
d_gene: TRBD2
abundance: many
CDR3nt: TGCAGCGTGACCGGGACTAGGTTCGATGAGCAGTTCTTC
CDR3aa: CSVTGTRFDEQFF

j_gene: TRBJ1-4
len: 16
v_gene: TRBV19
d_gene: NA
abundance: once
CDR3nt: TGTGCCAGTAGTAGACTACAGGGAGCAACTAATGAAAAACTGTTTTTT
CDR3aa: CASSRLQGATNEKLFF

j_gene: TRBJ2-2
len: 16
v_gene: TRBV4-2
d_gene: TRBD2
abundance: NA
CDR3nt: TGTGCCAGCAGCCGTGGGACTAGCGGGTCCACCGGGGAGCTGTTTTTT
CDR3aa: CASSRGTSGSTGELFF

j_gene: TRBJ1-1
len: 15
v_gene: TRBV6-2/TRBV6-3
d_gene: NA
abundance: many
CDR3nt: TGTGCCAGCAGCTTTCGCTGGCGCGGGGACACTGAAGCTTTCTTT
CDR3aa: CASSFRWRGDTEAFF

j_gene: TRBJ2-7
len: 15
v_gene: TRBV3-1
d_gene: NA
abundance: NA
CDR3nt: TGTGCCAGCAGCCCCCAAACTAGGACTGGCTACGAGCAGTACTTC
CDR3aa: CASSPQTRTGYEQYF

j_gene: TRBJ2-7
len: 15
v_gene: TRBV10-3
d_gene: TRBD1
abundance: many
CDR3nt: TGTGCCATCAGTGAGTCCCAAGGGGGCATCTACGAGCAGTACTTC
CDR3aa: CAISESQGGIYEQYF

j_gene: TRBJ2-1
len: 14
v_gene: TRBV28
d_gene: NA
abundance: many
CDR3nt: TGTGCCAGCAGTCAAAGCGGAACCTACAATGAGCAGTTCTTC
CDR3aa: CASSQSGTYNEQFF

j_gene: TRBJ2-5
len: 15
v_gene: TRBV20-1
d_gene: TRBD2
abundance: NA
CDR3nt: TGCAGTGCTAGAGATCAAAATAGCGGGAGAGAGACCCAGTACTTC
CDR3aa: CSARDQNSGRETQYF

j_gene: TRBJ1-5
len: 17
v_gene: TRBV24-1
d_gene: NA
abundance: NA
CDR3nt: TGTGCCACCAGTGATGGCAGTTTGGGTAGTGGTAATCAGCCCCAGCATTTT
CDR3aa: CATSDGSLGSGNQPQHF

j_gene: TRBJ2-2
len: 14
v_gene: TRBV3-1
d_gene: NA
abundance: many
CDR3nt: TGTGCCAGCAGCCAAGCGGTGACGACCGGGGAGCTGTTTTTT
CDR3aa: CASSQAVTTGELFF

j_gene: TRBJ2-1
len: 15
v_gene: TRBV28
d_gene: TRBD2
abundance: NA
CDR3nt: TGTGCCAGCAGTTTTTTCGCGGGAGTCTACAATGAGCAGTTCTTC
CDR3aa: CASSFFAGVYNEQFF

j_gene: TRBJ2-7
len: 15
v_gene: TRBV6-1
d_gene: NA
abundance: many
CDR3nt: TGTGCCAGCAGTGAAGCGGATGTCCGACATTACGAGCAGTACTTC
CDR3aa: CASSEADVRHYEQYF

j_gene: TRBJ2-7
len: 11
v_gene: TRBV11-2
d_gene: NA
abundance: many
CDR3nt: TGTGCCAGCAGCCCCCATGTTGTGCAGTACTTC
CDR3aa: CASSPHVVQYF

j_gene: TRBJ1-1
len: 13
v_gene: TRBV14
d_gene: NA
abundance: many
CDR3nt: TGTGCCAGCAGTCTTCAGAGGGGCACTGAAGCTTTCTTT
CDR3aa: CASSLQRGTEAFF

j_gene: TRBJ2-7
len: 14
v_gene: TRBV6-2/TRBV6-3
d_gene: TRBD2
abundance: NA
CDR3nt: TGTGCCAGCAAAAAAGCGGGAGATCGCGCCGAGCAGTACTTC
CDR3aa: CASKKAGDRAEQYF

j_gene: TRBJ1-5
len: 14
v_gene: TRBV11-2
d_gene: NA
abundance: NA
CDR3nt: TGTGCCAGCAGCCCGACAGGTAGAAATCAGCCCCAGCATTTT
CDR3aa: CASSPTGRNQPQHF

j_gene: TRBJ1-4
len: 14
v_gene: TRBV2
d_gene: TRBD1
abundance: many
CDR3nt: TGTGCCAGCAGGTCCGGGACAGGGGAGGAAAAACTGTTTTTT
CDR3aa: CASRSGTGEEKLFF

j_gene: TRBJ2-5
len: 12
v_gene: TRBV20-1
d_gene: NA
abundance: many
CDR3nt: TGCAGTGCTAGGCTGGAAGAAGAGACCCAGTACTTC
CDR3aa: CSARLEEETQYF

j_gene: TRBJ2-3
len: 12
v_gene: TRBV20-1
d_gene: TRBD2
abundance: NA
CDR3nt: TGCAGTTTAGCGGGAAATGGAGATACGCAGTATTTT
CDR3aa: CSLAGNGDTQYF

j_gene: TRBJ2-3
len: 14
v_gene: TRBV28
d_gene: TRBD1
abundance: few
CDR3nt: TGTGCCAACAGAGGACAGGGGGTTGGAGATACGCAGTATTTT
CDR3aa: CANRGQGVGDTQYF

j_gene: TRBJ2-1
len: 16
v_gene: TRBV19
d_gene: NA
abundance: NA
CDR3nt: TGTGCCAGTAGTATCCCCAGCGCTACCTCCTACAATGAGCAGTTCTTC
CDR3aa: CASSIPSATSYNEQFF